The rows below give T cell receptor beta chains drawn from one sample of a study of sequential checkpoint blockade in melanoma. Libraries were prepared by immunoSEQ multiplex PCR; TCRdb keeps only in-frame clonotypes and omits some of them. The table records fewer than 20,000 clones, over 70% of them present only once. Sequenced here: CD8+ T cells sorted from blood (inferred from file names), sampled from a patient given nivolumab and ipilimumab in sequence. All receptors derive from a human donor with melanoma. Each CDR3 is given with its conserved first and last residue. D genes are given only for firm matches. Size values are once, few and many counts, or a class for expanded clones, and some rows have none.

>TRBV5-1|.|.|TRBJ2-7
TGCGCCAGCAGCCTACAGGGAGGGCCGTACGAGCAGTACTTC
CASSLQGGPYEQYF
>TRBV27|.|.|TRBJ2-7
TGTGCCAGCAGTGCTTCGACAGGAGCCTACGAGCAGTACTTC
CASSASTGAYEQYF
>TRBV27|.|TRBD2|TRBJ2-1
TGTGCCAGCAGTCTAGGGGCGGGAGGGTGGAATGAGCAGTTCTTC
CASSLGAGGWNEQFF
>TRBV19|.|TRBD1|TRBJ1-2
TGTGCCAGTAGTCCCGGGACAGGGAATGGCTACACCTTC
CASSPGTGNGYTF
>TRBV27|.|.|TRBJ2-2
TGTGCCAGCAGTCCGGAATCCGCCTCGGGAACCGGGGAGCTGTTTTTT
CASSPESASGTGELFF
>TRBV18|once|.|TRBJ2-1
TGTGCCAGCTCACCATCGGTAGCGCATGAGCAGTTCTTC
CASSPSVAHEQFF
>TRBV7-9|once|TRBD1|TRBJ1-2
TGTGCCAGCAGCATTGCCGGGACAGGGACAACGGGCTACACCTTC
CASSIAGTGTTGYTF
>TRBV5-8|hyperexpanded|.|TRBJ2-2
TGTGCCAGCAGCCCTGGACAGCTGCTGGGAAGGACCGGGGAGCTGTTTTTT
CASSPGQLLGRTGELFF
>TRBV19|.|.|TRBJ2-7
TGTGCCAGTAGTGCGGTAGAAGGGGTGGCCTACGAGCAGTACTTC
CASSAVEGVAYEQYF
>TRBV2|.|.|TRBJ2-7
TGTGCCAGCACCCGGGGCTACGAGCAGTACTTC
CASTRGYEQYF
>TRBV27|.|TRBD2|TRBJ2-5
TGTGCCAGCAGTTGGCGGGAGTGGGAGACCCAGTACTTC
CASSWREWETQYF
>TRBV5-6|once|TRBD2|TRBJ2-1
TGTGCCAGCAGCTTGGGCGGGGGGAACTACAATGAGCAGTTCTTC
CASSLGGGNYNEQFF
>TRBV19|.|TRBD2|TRBJ2-7
TGTGCCAGTAGTTGGACTAGCGTCTCCTACGAGCAGTACTTC
CASSWTSVSYEQYF
>TRBV5-5|few|TRBD1|TRBJ2-7
TGTGCCAGCAGCGGCGCGGACAGGGGGTCCTACGAGCAGTACTTC
CASSGADRGSYEQYF
>TRBV5-4|.|TRBD2|TRBJ2-5
TGTGCCAGCAGCTTGGGACTAGCGTACCAAGAGACCCAGTACTTC
CASSLGLAYQETQYF
>TRBV28|.|.|TRBJ2-1
TGTGCCAGCAGTTTAACGGGGTGGCCCTACAATGAGCAGTTCTTC
CASSLTGWPYNEQFF
>TRBV13|once|TRBD2|TRBJ2-3
TGTGCCAGCAGCCCCGGACTAGCGGGAAGCGATACGCAGTATTTT
CASSPGLAGSDTQYF
>TRBV19|.|.|TRBJ2-4
TGTGCCAGTACCCCAGGGCCCGGGAACATTCAGTACTTC
CASTPGPGNIQYF